A single sample gave rise to the 10 T cell receptor beta chains below, sequenced in a study of blood T cell repertoires in COVID-19. Repertoires were generated with immunoSEQ multiplex PCR, while TCRdb's copy carries only in-frame clones and drops some. The sample records about 300,000 clones, about nine tenths being singletons. Sequencing was performed on PBMCs or T cells enriched from blood (not recorded which). The receptors stem from a young woman who had recovered from COVID-19.

This clone was recorded only once. V and J are TRBV3-1 (or the pseudogene TRBV3-2) and TRBJ2-3, with D tentatively TRBD1 (6 bases). V gave up 0 bases and J gave up 6 bases, with 16 bases separating them. CDR3 length: 16 residues. Germline loops: CDR1 LGHDT, CDR2 YNNKEL (reference sequence). The CDR3 DNA reads as TGTGCCAGCAGCCAAGAGGGGCAGGGGTTGGGGGATACGCAGTATTTT. Protein: CASSQEGQGLGDTQYF.

The gene calls are TRBV12-5 and TRBJ1-5; D is undetermined. The CDR3 runs 15 residues. Germline V lookup: CDR1 LGHNT, CDR2 FRNRAP. Trimming took 0 bases from V and 0 from J, leaving 6 bases between them. The CDR3 DNA reads as TGTGCTAGTGGTTTGGTTGAACATAGCAATCAGCCCCAGCATTTT. Translated, it gives CASGLVEHSNQPQHF.

This clone showed up just a few times. The chain has TRBV27 and TRBJ1-2; D call uncertain. With 0 bases removed from V and 3 bases from J, the gap between germline ends came to 8 bases. The CDR3 is 14 residues long. In germline, CDR1 is MNHEY, CDR2 SMNVEV (reference sequence). CDR3: CASSLSPDYYGYTF. CDR3 nucleotide sequence: TGTGCCAGCAGTTTATCTCCAGATTACTATGGCTACACCTTC.

This chain joins TRBV4-2 and TRBJ2-1, with 11 bases aligning to TRBD2. The CDR3 is made up of 19 amino acids. Germline CDR1 is LGHNA and CDR2 is YNFKEQ. Trimming cost V 0 bases and J 1 base; bases outside gene matches: 8. The CDR3 DNA reads TGTGCCAGCAGCCAAGATACTAGCGGGGGATTCCTATCCTACAATGAGCAGTTCTTC. Translated, it gives CASSQDTSGGFLSYNEQFF.

The chain links TRBV18 to TRBJ2-7, with 8 bases identical to TRBD1. With 4 bases clipped from V and 5 bases from J, the junction kept 7 bases outside the gene matches. This CDR3 spans 14 amino acids. Per germline, CDR1 KGHSH and CDR2 LQKENI. CDR3 region: CASSRDRRTHEQYF. The CDR3 DNA follows: TGTGCCAGCTCACGGGACAGGAGGACCCACGAGCAGTACTTC.

The chain joins TRBV18 to TRBJ1-2, with D unclear. The germline V and J ends were trimmed by 3 bases and 2 bases, with 10 bases remaining between them. CDR3 length equals 14 residues. CDR1 and CDR2 (germline): KGHSH, LQKENI. CDR3 in amino acids: CASSPLTANYGYTF. Here the CDR3 DNA reads TGTGCCAGCTCACCGCTCACCGCGAACTATGGCTACACCTTC. Using reference TRBV18 and TRBJ1-2 for the parts outside the CDR3, the full variable domain is NAGVMQNPRHLVRRRGQEARLRCSPMKGHSHVYWYRQLPEEGLKFMVYLQKENIIDESGMPKERFSAEFPKEGPSILRIQQVVRGDSAAYFCASSPLTANYGYTFGSGTRLTVV.

The V gene is TRBV11-2, the J gene TRBJ1-4, with D unclear. The CDR3 runs 11 residues. CDR1 and CDR2 (germline): SGHAT, FQNNGV. Deletions cut 1 base from V and 12 bases from J, with 6 bases between. CDR3 sequence (DNA): TGTGCCAGCAGCTTAGGGCCAGAACTGTTTTTT. Residues: CASSLGPELFF.

The V gene is TRBV29-1, the J gene TRBJ2-7; 8 bases are a match to TRBD1. Germline V gene sequence: CDR1 SQVTM, CDR2 ANQGSEA. Losses at the gene ends were 5 bases for V and 3 bases for J; bases not matched to a gene: 9. This CDR3 is built from 14 residues. This CDR3 reads CSVNSGTGVYEQYF. In DNA form, the CDR3 reads TGCAGCGTTAATTCCGGGACAGGAGTCTACGAGCAGTACTTC.

The V call is TRBV7-9, the J call TRBJ2-7, with 8 nucleotides matching TRBD1. J was trimmed by 1 base and V by 2 bases; bases with no gene match: 7. CDR1 and CDR2 (germline): SEHNR, FQNEAQ (reference sequence). This CDR3 region has 16 residues. Here the CDR3 reads CASSLPTRTGSYEQYF. As DNA, the CDR3 is TGTGCCAGCAGCTTACCTACCCGGACAGGGTCCTACGAGCAGTACTTC.

Concerning this clone itself: Other DNA sequences in this specimen translate into the identical CDR3. The V call is TRBV7-3, the J call TRBJ1-2; TRBD1 aligns across 11 bases. CDR1 is SGHTA, CDR2 FQGTGA, per germline. V lost 5 bases, J lost 7 bases, and 6 bases stayed unmatched. The length of the CDR3 is 14 residues. CDR3 residues: CASSTGQGAGGYTF. Here the CDR3 DNA reads TGTGCCAGCAGCACCGGACAGGGGGCGGGTGGCTACACCTTC.